The 22 T cell receptor beta chains listed next were all sequenced from one sample in a study of T cell repertoires in cytomegalovirus infection. One entry per CDR3 protein, called by TCRdb with MiXCR from the reads. The top ten hold over 15% of the sample, which has 640,000 or so distinct CDR3 sequences, roughly a third seen once. For these TCRs, the target antigens are not known. The material sequenced was cultured PBMCs, taken from culture after CMV antigen stimulation. The receptors here all came from a human donor in good health (CMV status not recorded). Some clones in this sample may be carry-over from other donors' samples.

The sample holds many counts of this clonotype. The junction shows a germline mismatch at one end, possibly a read error. The chain employs TRBV7-6 and TRBJ1-5; D may be TRBD1 (5 bases). CDR1 SGHVS and CDR2 FNYEAQ come from the germline V gene. The CDR3 extends over 14 amino acids. CDR3 amino acids: CASSLSQENQPQHF. As DNA, the CDR3 is TGTGCTAGCAGCTTATCACAGGAAAATCAGCCCCAGCATTTT.

The gene calls are TRBV4-2 and TRBJ1-6; weak D call: TRBD1 (6 bases). This CDR3 comprises 15 residues. V gave up 0 bases and J gave up 7 bases, with 10 bases separating them. Germline V lookup: CDR1 LGHNA, CDR2 YNFKEQ. The CDR3 protein is CASSQEGDTNSPLHF. In DNA, the CDR3 is TGTGCCAGCAGCCAAGAGGGGGACACCAATTCACCCCTCCACTTT.

The rearrangement links TRBV19 to TRBJ1-6; 10 bases agree with TRBD1. V was clipped by 5 bases and J by 9 bases; unmatched bases: 4. Germline CDR1 is LNHDA and CDR2 is SQIVND (reference sequence). This CDR3 has 14 amino acids. CDR3 residues: CASSRDRGPSPLHF. The CDR3 DNA sequence: TGTGCCAGTAGTCGCGACAGGGGGCCTTCACCCCTCCACTTT.

This clonotype has more than one count but fewer than ten. CDR3 nucleotides: TGTGCCAGCAGCACTGGACAGGGGGAAAGCTCCTACGAGCAGTACTTC. Translated: CASSTGQGESSYEQYF. The chain is built from TRBV7-9 and TRBJ2-7; 10 bases match TRBD1. V shed 5 bases and J 0 bases; nucleotides not matched to a gene: 7. Germline CDR1 and CDR2: SEHNR and FQNEAQ (reference sequence). The CDR3 loop spans 16 amino acids.

As to this clonotype: The junction shows a germline mismatch at one end, possibly a read error. The chain combines TRBV30 with TRBJ2-7; D not resolved. This CDR3 contains 13 residues. The germline gives CDR1 GTSNPN, CDR2 SVGIG (reference sequence). CDR3 bases: TGTGCCTGGAGTGTAGTGAGACCCAACGAGCAATACTTC. It translates to CAWSVVRPNEQYF. Combining the CDR3 with reference TRBV30 and TRBJ2-7 gives the whole variable domain SQTIHQWPATLVQPVGSPLSLECTVEGTSNPNLYWYRQAAGRGLQLLFYSVGIGQISSEVPQNLSASRPQDRQFILSSKKLLLSDSGFYLCAWSVVRPNEQYFGPGTRLTVT.

This clonotype has at least ten counts. CDR3 sequence: CASSPIAGGLAKNIQYF. The CDR3 DNA reads TGTGCCAGCAGCCCTATAGCGGGGGGCCTAGCCAAAAACATTCAGTACTTC. This sequence joins TRBV7-2 and TRBJ2-4; TRBD2 matches 10 bases. This CDR3 contains 17 residues. The trim removed 5 bases at V and 0 bases at J, leaving 7 bases unmatched. In germline, CDR1 is SGHTA, CDR2 FQGNSA. The variable domain in full, with the rest retrieved from reference TRBV7-2 and TRBJ2-4, is GAGVSQSPSNKVTEKGKDVELRCDPISGHTALYWYRQSLGQGLEFLIYFQGNSAPDKSGLPSDRFSAERTGGSVSTLTIQRTQQEDSAVYLCASSPIAGGLAKNIQYFGAGTRLSVL.

This clonotype was counted a few times. In DNA, the CDR3 is TGTGCCAGCAGTTACGGGGGGCCCCGCACTGAAGCTTTCTTT. It codes for CASSYGGPRTEAFF. The rearrangement uses TRBV6-2 or TRBV6-3 and TRBJ1-1; D is possibly TRBD1 (6 bases). The CDR3 runs to 14 residues. Trimming stripped 2 bases from V and 4 bases from J, with 11 bases between. Per the germline V gene, CDR1 is MNHEY and CDR2 is SVGEGT.

Only a few counts were recorded for this clonotype. This sequence joins TRBV7-8 and TRBJ2-3; a possible D gene is TRBD2 (5 bases). This CDR3 is built from 14 residues. CDR1 and CDR2 (germline): SGHVS, FQNEAQ. V lost 1 base to trimming and J lost 7 bases, with 12 bases between them. DNA of the CDR3: TGTGCCAGCAGCTTAGAAACAGCGGCGAATACGCAGTATTTT. Encoded protein: CASSLETAANTQYF.

This clonotype was observed at least ten times. The chain has TRBV7-2 and TRBJ2-1, with 7 nucleotides matching TRBD1. CDR1 SGHTA and CDR2 FQGNSA come from the germline V gene. The CDR3 contains 15 residues. The junction had 6 bases not matched to a gene; V was cut back by 0 bases and J by 7 bases. CDR3 sequence (DNA): TGTGCCAGCAGCTTAGCTGGGACAGTAATAAATGAGCAGTTCTTC. Amino acids: CASSLAGTVINEQFF.

This chain connects TRBV5-6 to TRBJ2-3; 7 positions match TRBD1. The junction had 6 bases not matched to a gene; V was cut back by 3 bases and J by 2 bases. Germline assignment: CDR1 SGHDT and CDR2 YYEEEE. The CDR3 runs to 15 residues. CDR3: CASSSTGIYTDTQYF. DNA of the CDR3: TGTGCCAGCAGCTCGACAGGGATTTACACAGATACGCAGTATTTT.

The genes are TRBV6-5 and TRBJ2-7; D might be TRBD1 (5 bases). Trimming removed 2 bases from V and 7 bases from J, with 18 bases in between. CDR1 and CDR2 (germline): MNHEY, SVGAGI. This CDR3 contains 15 residues. CDR3 in amino acids: CASSYQGQAAIEQYF. CDR3 coding DNA: TGTGCCAGCAGTTACCAGGGCCAGGCAGCTATTGAGCAGTACTTC.

This clonotype appeared a few times. The chain employs TRBV30 and TRBJ1-1; D call uncertain. With 7 bases removed from V and 3 bases from J, the gap between germline ends came to 15 bases. Germline V CDR1 and CDR2: GTSNPN, SVGIG (reference sequence). The CDR3 extends over 13 amino acids. The CDR3 DNA is TGTGCCTTCACTTCGGGATGGGACACTGAAGCTTTCTTT. Its protein product is CAFTSGWDTEAFF.

V and J are TRBV4-3 and TRBJ2-7; D remains ambiguous. This CDR3 comprises 16 residues. The V gene lost 0 bases and the J gene lost 1 base, with 13 bases spanning the gap. CDR1 is LGHNA and CDR2 is YSLEER in the germline V gene. CDR3 region: CASSQDTQETSYEQYF. The CDR3 DNA is TGCGCCAGCAGCCAAGATACCCAGGAGACTTCCTACGAGCAGTACTTC.

This clonotype was observed a few times. This chain links TRBV5-4 with TRBJ1-1, with unresolved D. The V and J ends lost 1 base and 2 bases respectively, with 12 bases between them. CDR3 length equals 15 residues. The germline CDR1 and CDR2 sequences are SGHNT and YYREEE (reference sequence). CDR3 sequence: CASSLPDWANTEAFF. CDR3 in DNA: TGTGCCAGCAGCTTGCCGGATTGGGCAAACACTGAAGCTTTCTTT.

The V call is TRBV27, the J call TRBJ2-1; D tentatively reads TRBD1 or TRBD2 (5 bases each). CDR3 length: 14 amino acids. Deletions cut 1 base from V and 8 bases from J, with 12 bases between. From germline, CDR1 is MNHEY and CDR2 SMNVEV (reference sequence). In nucleotides, the CDR3 is TGTGCCAGCAGTTTATTTCTCTGGGACGATGAGCAGTTCTTC. It translates to CASSLFLWDDEQFF.

This clonotype occurred a few times. This rearrangement joins TRBV6-1 to TRBJ2-2; TRBD2 aligns across 10 bases. This CDR3 has 15 amino acids. The germline V gene has CDR1 MNHNS and CDR2 SASEGT. Trimming cost V 8 bases and J 1 base; bases outside gene matches: 4. This CDR3 is CASRTSGLNTGELFF. The CDR3 region has the DNA TGTGCCAGCCGGACTAGCGGTTTGAACACCGGGGAGCTGTTTTTT.

The CDR3 bases are TGTGCCAGCATGGGGTACGCTGAAAAACTGTTTTTT. Its protein is CASMGYAEKLFF. The chain recombines TRBV6-1 with TRBJ1-4; D not certain. The ends were cut back, 7 bases at V and 7 bases at J, with 10 bases in the middle. The CDR3 length is 12 residues. The V gene's germline CDR1 is MNHNS and CDR2 SASEGT.

The chain is built from TRBV4-1 and TRBJ2-1, with D perhaps TRBD1 (6 bases). The CDR3 sequence is 16 residues long. Germline CDR1 MGHRA, CDR2 YSYEKL. Between the trimmed V and J ends, which lost 0 bases and 2 bases, there was a span of 11 bases. The CDR3 spells CASSQDKAGAYNEQFF. DNA for the CDR3: TGCGCCAGCAGCCAAGATAAGGCAGGGGCCTACAATGAGCAGTTCTTC.

The chain carries TRBV20-1 and TRBJ2-7; 9 bases line up with TRBD1. The CDR3 spans 18 residues. V lost 0 bases and J lost 3; bases outside the gene matches: 15. Germline V gene data show CDR1 as DFQATT and CDR2 as SNEGSKA (reference sequence). This CDR3 is CSARDRDRALRGLYEQYF. The DNA for the CDR3 is TGCAGTGCTAGAGATCGGGACAGGGCCCTCAGGGGGCTCTACGAGCAGTACTTC.

This clonotype came up many times. The chain carries TRBV7-8 and TRBJ2-7, with TRBD1 matching over 7 bases. With V trimmed by 5 bases and J by 2 bases, 9 bases remained unmatched. In germline, CDR1 is SGHVS, CDR2 FQNEAQ. The CDR3 length is 15 residues. CDR3 coding DNA: TGTGCCAGCAGCCCCGGGACAGAGATTACCTACGAGCAGTACTTC. Encoded protein: CASSPGTEITYEQYF.

The gene calls are TRBV27 and TRBJ1-6, with D possibly being TRBD1 (5 bases). The CDR3 is 15 amino acids. The V gene's germline CDR1 is MNHEY and CDR2 SMNVEV (reference sequence). V was cut by 2 bases and J by 2 bases, with 7 bases left in between. The CDR3 nucleotides are TGTGCCAGCAGTTTAGGGGACCCCTATAATTCACCCCTCCACTTT. This sequence encodes CASSLGDPYNSPLHF.

The rearrangement uses TRBV6-1 and TRBJ2-1, with 8 bases aligning to TRBD2. CDR3 size: 16 residues. The junction had 18 bases not matched to a gene; V was cut back by 2 bases and J by 15 bases. Germline assignment: CDR1 MNHNS and CDR2 SASEGT. The CDR3 nucleotides read TGTGCCAGCAGTGAAATGGTGGTAGCGGGGTCTAGTCCCCGGTTCTTC. Protein sequence: CASSEMVVAGSSPRFF.